These 23 T cell receptor beta chains were all obtained from the same sample, sequenced in a study of vaccination and CD4 T cells after COVID-19 (dated by TCRdb to between 2021 and 2024). The library was generated by PCR. The instrument given in TCRdb is Illumina iSeq 100. At the Johns Hopkins FTIC core, DNA from the cultured CD4+ T cells underwent TCR sequencing with the Oncomine TCR Beta short-read assay. Using fastp trimming at Q25 and MiXCR clonotype assembly, TCRdb reanalyzed the public sequencing data and kept in-frame beta chains. Every distinct CDR3 protein forms one entry, paired with its most common genes and DNA. A total of 12,000 or so distinct CDR3 sequences appear in this sample, around two fifths of them only once. Of the sample, about a fifth falls within the top ten clones. The treatment or condition label for this specimen denotes: approximately 11-day PBMC culture with coronavirus spike peptide pools or control peptides (ViraFEST assay).

Their target antigens are unknown. Sequenced sample: CD4+ T cells from blood, cultured in vitro. All receptors derive from a human donor who had recovered from COVID-19.

The rearrangement uses TRBV18 and TRBJ2-2, with 8 bases identical to TRBD1. CDR3 length: 16 residues. The V segment lost 0 bases and the J segment 3 bases; nucleotides outside the gene matches: 3. Germline loops: CDR1 KGHSH, CDR2 LQKENI. The CDR3 bases are TGTGCCAGCTCACCACCGATGGGACAGGACACCGGGGAGCTGTTTTTT. This translates into CASSPPMGQDTGELFF. The entire variable domain, with the rest obtained from reference TRBV18 and TRBJ2-2, is as follows: NAGVMQNPRHLVRRRGQEARLRCSPMKGHSHVYWYRQLPEEGLKFMVYLQKENIIDESGMPKERFSAEFPKEGPSILRIQQVVRGDSAAYFCASSPPMGQDTGELFFGEGSRLTVL.

There are a few counts of this clonotype. The genes are TRBV27 and TRBJ1-3; no firm D call. The CDR3 is 15 amino acids. The V and J ends lost 3 bases and 0 bases respectively, with 9 bases between them. CDR1 MNHEY and CDR2 SMNVEV come from the germline V gene (reference sequence). This CDR3 reads CASSLTFLSGNTIYF. As DNA, the CDR3 is TGTGCCAGCAGTTTGACATTCCTCTCTGGAAACACCATATATTTT.

This clonotype was observed a handful of times. V and J are TRBV3-1 and TRBJ2-4; D gene unclear. The length of the CDR3 is 11 residues. Trimming pared 1 base from V and 14 bases from J, leaving 9 bases between. The germline CDR1 and CDR2 sequences are LGHDT and YNNKEL (reference sequence). The CDR3 loop is CASSQGQDEYF. The CDR3 DNA reads as TGTGCCAGCAGCCAAGGCCAGGATGAGTACTTC.

The rearrangement uses TRBV29-1 and TRBJ1-5, with D maybe TRBD1 (6 bases). Trimming stripped 4 bases from V and 5 bases from J, with 18 bases between. Germline CDR1 is SQVTM and CDR2 is ANQGSEA. CDR3 length: 15 residues. Here the CDR3 reads CSVGQDTGRDQPQHF. For the CDR3, the DNA is TGCAGCGTTGGACAGGATACAGGGAGGGATCAGCCCCAGCATTTT.

The genes are TRBV6-1 and TRBJ2-5; 8 nucleotides agree with TRBD2. V was pared by 2 bases and J by 1 base, with 9 bases of the junction left unmatched. The CDR3 sequence is 17 residues long. Germline V lookup: CDR1 MNHNS, CDR2 SASEGT. The CDR3 protein is CASSERRRGDLQETQYF. CDR3 bases: TGTGCCAGCAGTGAAAGGCGGCGGGGGGACCTCCAAGAGACCCAGTACTTC.

A few counts support this clonotype. The chain couples TRBV24-1 to TRBJ2-1, with 8 bases lining up with TRBD2. CDR3 length: 15 amino acids. The V segment lost 3 bases and the J segment 9 bases; nucleotides outside the gene matches: 9. Germline CDR1 reads KGHDR; CDR2 reads SFDVKD. CDR3 amino acids: CATSDGGRGVGEQFF. The CDR3 DNA follows: TGTGCCACCAGTGATGGGGGGCGGGGGGTGGGTGAGCAGTTCTTC.

This clonotype was seen a handful of times. J is TRBJ2-3 and V is TRBV4-1; TRBD2 aligns across 10 bases. The CDR3 covers 17 residues. The V gene's germline CDR1 is MGHRA and CDR2 YSYEKL. V lost 2 bases, J lost 5 bases, and 10 bases stayed unmatched. The CDR3 region is CASSQPRAGGRQDTQYF. CDR3 coding DNA: TGCGCCAGCAGCCAACCACGAGCGGGGGGGCGGCAAGATACGCAGTATTTT.

V usage is TRBV2 and J usage is TRBJ1-4; D gene unclear. Deletions cut 6 bases from V and 7 bases from J, with 9 bases between. The CDR3 runs to 12 residues. Germline lookup yields CDR1 SNHLY and CDR2 FYNNEI. The CDR3 DNA sequence: TGTGCCAGCAGGATGGAGAGTGAAAAACTGTTTTTT. It specifies CASRMESEKLFF.

This clonotype was seen only a few times. This chain connects TRBV6-1 to TRBJ1-2; weak D call: TRBD1 (5 bases). This CDR3 is built from 15 residues. Per the germline V gene, CDR1 is MNHNS and CDR2 is SASEGT. Trimming took 5 bases from V and 6 from J, leaving 19 bases between them. This CDR3 is CASSLRGAGVDGYTF. The CDR3 nucleotides are TGTGCCAGCAGTCTTCGAGGGGCGGGAGTTGATGGCTACACCTTC.

The CDR3 is CASTRAGAAQAFF. The CDR3 DNA is TGTGCCAGCACTAGGGCTGGGGCAGCTCAAGCTTTCTTT. V gene TRBV12-3 or TRBV12-4 combines with J gene TRBJ1-1, with D maybe TRBD1 (5 bases). The CDR3 consists of 13 residues. Trimming removed 7 bases at V and 9 bases at J, with 18 bases between.

This clonotype appeared a single time. The chain carries TRBV30 and TRBJ2-2, with TRBD2 as a possible D gene (5 bases). Germline CDR1 and CDR2: GTSNPN and SVGIG (reference sequence). CDR3 length: 15 amino acids. V lost 8 bases to trimming and J lost 0 bases, with 16 bases between them. CDR3 residues: CAQDLGYANTGELFF. For the CDR3, the DNA is TGTGCCCAGGACTTGGGTTACGCGAACACCGGGGAGCTGTTTTTT.

The V call is TRBV20-1, the J call TRBJ2-1; D not resolved. CDR1 is DFQATT and CDR2 is SNEGSKA in the germline V gene (reference sequence). Between the trimmed V and J ends, which lost 0 bases and 4 bases, there was a span of 22 bases. CDR3 size: 18 residues. CDR3 sequence reads: CSARDSSGGVTFYNEQFF. CDR3 in DNA: TGCAGTGCTAGAGACTCCTCAGGTGGAGTCACCTTTTACAATGAGCAGTTCTTC.

A few counts support this clonotype. The rearrangement links TRBV27 to TRBJ1-2; D call uncertain. Germline CDR1 MNHEY, CDR2 SMNVEV (reference sequence). The V end was cut by 3 bases, the J end by 8 bases, with 13 bases between. The CDR3 contains 13 residues. DNA for the CDR3: TGTGCCAGCAGTTTCCACGGAGGTGAAGGCTACACCTTC. It codes for CASSFHGGEGYTF.

The chain combines TRBV5-6 with TRBJ1-5, with D unclear. V was clipped by 3 bases and J by 0 bases, with 7 bases between them. Germline-derived CDR1 and CDR2 are SGHDT and YYEEEE. CDR3 length equals 14 residues. The CDR3 here is CASSWTHSNQPQHF. The CDR3 coding sequence is TGTGCCAGCAGCTGGACCCATAGCAATCAGCCCCAGCATTTT.

The V and J genes are TRBV30 and TRBJ2-6, with D tentatively TRBD1 (5 bases). The CDR3 covers 18 residues. The V and J ends lost 0 bases and 0 bases respectively, with 15 bases between them. CDR1 GTSNPN and CDR2 SVGIG come from the germline V gene (reference sequence). The CDR3 loop is CAWSVRVGVPSGANVLTF. The CDR3 DNA reads as TGTGCCTGGAGTGTACGGGTAGGGGTTCCCTCTGGGGCCAACGTCCTGACTTTC.

There are a few counts of this clonotype. This chain uses TRBV6-5 with TRBJ1-1, with 10 bases identical to TRBD1. CDR3 length: 16 residues. From germline, CDR1 is MNHEY and CDR2 SVGAGI. With V trimmed by 2 bases and J by 5 bases, 8 bases remained unmatched. CDR3 protein: CASSYPTDRGRTEAFF. CDR3 DNA: TGTGCCAGCAGTTACCCGACTGACAGGGGGCGAACTGAAGCTTTCTTT.

The chain links TRBV20-1 to TRBJ1-5; a weak D match, TRBD1 (5 bases). This CDR3 has 15 amino acids. Germline-derived CDR1 and CDR2 are DFQATT and SNEGSKA (reference sequence). V gave up 2 bases and J gave up 7 bases, with 18 bases separating them. The CDR3 region has the DNA TGCAGTGCTAGACAGGGAGGGATAACCAAACAGCCCCAGCATTTT. Translating gives CSARQGGITKQPQHF.

The V and J genes are TRBV6-1 and TRBJ2-5, with 8 bases aligning to TRBD2. Germline CDR1 reads MNHNS; CDR2 reads SASEGT. V lost 6 bases and J lost 1; bases outside the gene matches: 7. The CDR3 covers 15 residues. CDR3: CASSKLAGFQETQYF. CDR3 nucleotide sequence: TGTGCCAGCAGCAAGTTAGCGGGGTTCCAAGAGACCCAGTACTTC.

In its sample, this clonotype was seen once. This chain joins TRBV6-1 and TRBJ1-2; 8 bases line up with TRBD1. CDR1 MNHNS and CDR2 SASEGT come from the germline V gene. V gave up 5 bases and J gave up 6 bases; unmatched junction bases: 5. This CDR3 comprises 13 residues. CDR3 protein: CASSRTGSNGYTF. CDR3 nucleotide sequence: TGTGCCAGCAGTAGGACAGGGTCGAATGGCTACACCTTC.

This clonotype was recorded a few times. The CDR3 is CSAREGNTGELFF. Written as DNA, the CDR3 is TGCAGTGCTAGAGAGGGGAACACCGGGGAGCTGTTTTTT. This rearrangement joins TRBV20-1 to TRBJ2-2; D gene uncertain. Germline V gives CDR1 DFQATT, CDR2 SNEGSKA (reference sequence). This CDR3 spans 13 amino acids. Trimming left V 0 bases short and J 1 base short, with 3 bases between.

The chain couples TRBV6-1 to TRBJ2-7; 7 nucleotides agree with TRBD1. V gave up 5 bases and J gave up 7 bases; unmatched junction bases: 20. CDR3 length: 17 amino acids. Germline V CDR1 and CDR2: MNHNS, SASEGT. Written as DNA, the CDR3 is TGTGCCAGCAGTCCTAGACAGGGCAGAACTCCTTCAAGGGAGCAGTACTTC. It is translated as CASSPRQGRTPSREQYF.

This clonotype occurred a few times. The V call is TRBV6-1, the J call TRBJ1-5; unclear D gene. The CDR3 sequence is 13 residues long. V was cut by 4 bases and J by 4 bases, with 8 bases left in between. Germline CDR1 is MNHNS and CDR2 is SASEGT. The CDR3: CASSAAENQPQHF. The CDR3 DNA sequence: TGTGCCAGCAGTGCGGCAGAAAATCAGCCCCAGCATTTT.

The rearrangement links TRBV20-1 to TRBJ1-4; the D gene is possibly TRBD1 (6 bases). Trimming took off 3 bases at V and 1 base at J, with 12 bases between the two ends. The CDR3 is 15 amino acids. CDR1 and CDR2 from the germline V gene are DFQATT and SNEGSKA (reference sequence). CDR3 sequence: CSARERGVTNEKLFF. DNA for the CDR3: TGCAGTGCTAGGGAGAGGGGGGTAACTAATGAAAAACTGTTTTTT.